This T cell receptor (beta chain) emerged from a study of blood T cell repertoires in COVID-19. Overall study context: Sample material is recorded as cDNA or gDNA derived from T cells, B-cell-depleted T cells, or PBMCs.

Participant age was about 18 to 89 years, and participants resided in roughly 25 US areas. Clinical history as reported by participants underpinned cohort assignment. The length of the CDR3 is 17 residues. Deletions cut 0 bases from V and 2 bases from J, with 15 bases between. CDR1 is SGDLS and CDR2 is YYNGEE in the germline V gene. Only in-frame clones appear in the TCRdb table, and some are missing; sequencing was by immunoSEQ multiplex PCR. The data contain roughly 220,000 clones, around four fifths of them singletons. The sequence was collected from a man aged 35 to 55 who had recovered from COVID-19. The V and J genes are TRBV9 and TRBJ1-3; no clear D gene. The sequenced sample was PBMCs or T cells enriched from blood (not recorded which). CDR3 nucleotide sequence: TGTGCCAGCAGCGTAGCTCCACATTCGGGGACTGGAAACACCATATATTTT. Protein product: CASSVAPHSGTGNTIYF.